These T cell receptor beta chains were read from a single sample in a study of identical twins. TCRdb redid the calling of the 5' RACE reads with MiXCR, one entry per CDR3 protein. The table shows 430,000 or so distinct CDR3 sequences, with approximately 24% occurring only once. A further study also used this sample, focusing on T cells expressing NK-cell markers.

Source material: CD4+ T cells sorted from blood. The receptors come from a woman aged 18-29 years in good health. The CDR3 runs from the conserved cysteine through the conserved F or W. The D gene is left open where the match is weak. Clone size is shown for a subset of rows, as once, few, many or a class of expanded clone.

.,.,TRBV20-1,TRBJ2-5,TGCAGTGCTAGCAGCTTGTCAGAGACCCAGTACTTC,CSASSLSETQYF
.,.,TRBV20-1,TRBJ2-1,TGCAGTGCTAGAGATTTAGCGTTCCATGAGCAGTTCTTC,CSARDLAFHEQFF
.,.,TRBV6-1,TRBJ2-1,TGTGCCAGCAGAACCGGGATGTCCGGCGAGCAGTTCTTC,CASRTGMSGEQFF
few,.,TRBV6-2/TRBV6-3,TRBJ2-6,TGTGCCAGCAATTTTAGGGCCTCTGGGGCCAACGTCCTGACTTTC,CASNFRASGANVLTF
.,.,TRBV10-1,TRBJ2-1,TGCGCCAGCAGTACTAGCTTTTACAATGAGCAGTTCTTC,CASSTSFYNEQFF
few,TRBD2,TRBV10-3,TRBJ2-3,TGTGCCATCAGAACCGGGGGGGATACGCAGTATTTT,CAIRTGGDTQYF
.,TRBD2,TRBV20-1,TRBJ2-3,TGCAGTGCTGAAGCCGCGGGGGGTAGCACAGATACGCAGTATTTT,CSAEAAGGSTDTQYF
.,.,TRBV5-1,TRBJ2-3,TGCGCCAGCAGACTTATAGCGGATACGATCACAGATACGCAGTATTTT,CASRLIADTITDTQYF
few,.,TRBV6-1,TRBJ1-5,TGTGCCAGCAGTAGTGGGAGGTTGGGCAATCAGCCCCAGCATTTT,CASSSGRLGNQPQHF
few,.,TRBV20-1,TRBJ2-7,TGCAGTGCTCACACGGACTTTGGGTACGAGCAGTACTTC,CSAHTDFGYEQYF
.,TRBD2,TRBV7-6,TRBJ2-1,TGTGCCAGCAGCTCTACTAGGAGGCTAGCGGGAGAGGCCTCCTACAATGAGCAGTTCTTC,CASSSTRRLAGEASYNEQFF
few,TRBD2,TRBV6-5,TRBJ2-3,TGTGCCAGCAGTTACTCGGCTAGCGGGGAGGCAGATACGCAGTATTTT,CASSYSASGEADTQYF
.,.,TRBV9,TRBJ2-7,TGTGCCAGCAGCCCTCAGGACAGAGTCGGCGCCGAGCAGTACTTC,CASSPQDRVGAEQYF
few,TRBD2,TRBV6-1,TRBJ2-7,TGTGCCAGCAAGGCTAGCGGGATCACTTACGAGCAGTACTTC,CASKASGITYEQYF
few,.,TRBV5-6,TRBJ2-7,TGTGCCAGCAGCTTTGGAGGTGAATCCTACGAGCAGTACTTC,CASSFGGESYEQYF
.,.,TRBV19,TRBJ1-2,TGTGCCAGTAGTGGTGACCTTAACTATGGCTACACCTTC,CASSGDLNYGYTF
few,.,TRBV7-2,TRBJ2-5,TGTGCCAGCAGCTTAGTGGGCACCGCGCGGACCCAGTACTTC,CASSLVGTARTQYF
few,TRBD2,TRBV7-2,TRBJ2-7,TGTGCCAGCAGCGGTCGCGGGGGTAGCTCCTACGAGCAGTACTTC,CASSGRGGSSYEQYF
.,.,TRBV7-2,TRBJ2-7,TGTGCCAGCAGTTACCAAGGGGGACCGGGGCACGAGCAGTACTTC,CASSYQGGPGHEQYF
.,.,TRBV12-3/TRBV12-4,TRBJ2-4,TGTGCCAGCACTCCCGCAAGGAGCCTAGAGAACATTCAGTACTTC,CASTPARSLENIQYF
few,TRBD2,TRBV20-1,TRBJ2-2,TGCAGTGCTAGAGTTTGGGAGCGGGGGGGGAACACCGGGGAGCTGTTTTTT,CSARVWERGGNTGELFF
few,TRBD2,TRBV2,TRBJ2-1,TGTGCCAGCAGTGCGAGCGGGAGTACTGTGGGCTACAATGAGCAGTTCTTC,CASSASGSTVGYNEQFF
.,.,TRBV11-2,TRBJ2-5,TGTGCCAGCAGCAAAGCCCCGGGGACCCAGTACTTC,CASSKAPGTQYF
few,.,TRBV9,TRBJ2-3,TGTGCCAGCAGCGCTTGGACGCAGACGGGGACAGATACGCAGTATTTT,CASSAWTQTGTDTQYF
.,TRBD2,TRBV5-1,TRBJ2-3,TGCGCCAGCAGCTTGGGGCGGGGGACTAGCGGAACTAGCACAGATACGCAGTATTTT,CASSLGRGTSGTSTDTQYF
few,.,TRBV5-1,TRBJ2-5,TGCGCCAGCAGCTTGGAAGGAGGGGAGACCCAGTACTTC,CASSLEGGETQYF
.,TRBD1,TRBV6-1,TRBJ1-6,TGTGCCAGCAGGGAGACAGGGTACTCACCCCTCCACTTT,CASRETGYSPLHF
.,TRBD2,TRBV7-2,TRBJ2-7,TGTGCCAGCAGCCTTCGACTAGCGGGGCCCTACGAGCAGTACTTC,CASSLRLAGPYEQYF
.,.,TRBV12-3/TRBV12-4,TRBJ1-5,TGTGCCAGCAGTCCTCGGCAGTCTCAGCCCCAGCATTTT,CASSPRQSQPQHF
few,.,TRBV29-1,TRBJ1-6,TGCAGCGTCTCTGGTGGGGGCGAGACACCCCTCCACTTT,CSVSGGGETPLHF
few,.,TRBV5-1,TRBJ2-1,TGCGCCAGCAGCTGGGGTGCAGGGGTCAATGAGCAGTTCTTC,CASSWGAGVNEQFF
.,.,TRBV15,TRBJ2-2,TGTGCCACCAGCAGAGGTTTCTGGAACACCGGGGAGCTGTTTTTT,CATSRGFWNTGELFF
many,TRBD2,TRBV10-3,TRBJ2-2,TGTGCCATCAGGGATCGGCGGGAGGGCAGGGCCGGGGAGCTGTTTTTT,CAIRDRREGRAGELFF
once,.,TRBV20-1,TRBJ2-7,TGCAGTGCCTGGGACTACGAGCAGTACTTC,CSAWDYEQYF
.,.,TRBV9,TRBJ1-4,TGTGCCAGCAGCGTGCAGGGATCAACTAATGAAAAACTGTTTTTT,CASSVQGSTNEKLFF
.,TRBD1,TRBV6-1,TRBJ1-4,TGTGCCAGCAGCGGTGGACAGGGATGGTATGAAAAACTGTTTTTT,CASSGGQGWYEKLFF
.,.,TRBV6-2/TRBV6-3,TRBJ2-3,TGTGCCAGCAGTTATTATGACTCGTCTACAGATACGCAGTATTTT,CASSYYDSSTDTQYF
.,TRBD1,TRBV12-3/TRBV12-4,TRBJ1-2,TGTGCCAGCAGAGCGGGACAGGGTTATGGCTACACCTTC,CASRAGQGYGYTF
few,.,TRBV11-2,TRBJ2-2,TGTGCCAGCAGCTCGGACGGGGCCGGGGAGCTGTTTTTT,CASSSDGAGELFF
.,TRBD1,TRBV5-1,TRBJ1-1,TGCGCCAGCAGCTTCCAGGGGGGAAGCACTGAAGCTTTCTTT,CASSFQGGSTEAFF
.,TRBD1,TRBV20-1,TRBJ2-4,TGCAGCGTGGACAGGGGTCACGACACAAGAAACATTCAGTACTTC,CSVDRGHDTRNIQYF
many,.,TRBV7-9,TRBJ1-6,TGTGCCAGCAGCCCCCGAGACTCACCCCTCCACTTT,CASSPRDSPLHF
.,.,TRBV11-3,TRBJ2-6,TGTGCCAGCAGTTCCGGATTCGGTGGATCTGGGGCCAACGTCCTGACTTTC,CASSSGFGGSGANVLTF
few,.,TRBV6-2/TRBV6-3,TRBJ2-7,TGTGCCAGCAGGAGGATAAGGGACTCATCCTACGAGCAGTACTTC,CASRRIRDSSYEQYF
once,.,TRBV6-1,TRBJ1-4,TGTGCCAGCACTCGGTGGGGTGGGAATGAAAAACTGTTTTTT,CASTRWGGNEKLFF
few,.,TRBV3-1,TRBJ2-2,TGTGCCAGCAGCAATATCGGGGAGCTGTTTTTT,CASSNIGELFF